This TCR beta chain comes out of a study of blood T cell repertoires in COVID-19. Sequenced by immunoSEQ multiplex PCR; TCRdb stores in-frame clones only, minus some. The table shows tens of thousands of clones, with more than 85% occurring only once. This CDR3 has 15 amino acids. Germline V lookup: CDR1 MDHEN, CDR2 SYDVKM. Concerning this clone itself: At one boundary the junction diverges from the germline segment, which might be a read error. This same CDR3 is encoded by further DNA sequences in the sample.

The chain links TRBV28 to TRBJ1-2; TRBD1 agrees at 10 bases. This TCR derives from a man aged 55 to 70 with acute or convalescent COVID-19. Sequenced: peripheral blood. The CDR3 loop is CASSWGDRGHYGYTF. CDR3 nucleotide sequence: TGTGCCAGCTCTTGGGGGGACAGGGGACACTACGGCTACACCTTC.